The subject of this entry is one T cell receptor (beta chain). Its cognate antigen is unknown. This CDR3 spans 14 amino acids. CDR1 GTSNPN and CDR2 SVGIG come from the germline V gene (reference sequence). V lost 3 bases and J 6 bases, leaving 12 bases between the germline ends. The record originates from a study of T cell responses to AZD1222 COVID-19 vaccine. Overall study results and limits: No repertoire was sampled before or during the peak T cell response, only after it. The study identified only five to seven AZD1222 recipients as seropositive at baseline. The study found Spike-specific TCR breadth and depth rose after two AZD1222 doses.

Data came from immunoSEQ multiplex PCR; TCRdb stores just in-frame clones and leaves some out. The data show some 150,000 clones, with approximately 87% seen just once and about 5% held by the top ten. The sample consisted of peripheral blood, taken on day 0 of MenACWY control vaccination. The chain combines TRBV30 with TRBJ1-6; the D is unclear. The receptor was isolated from an adult in good health. DNA for the CDR3: TGTGCCTGGAGGGGGAGGCCGCCTAATTCACCCCTCCACTTT. Translation: CAWRGRPPNSPLHF.